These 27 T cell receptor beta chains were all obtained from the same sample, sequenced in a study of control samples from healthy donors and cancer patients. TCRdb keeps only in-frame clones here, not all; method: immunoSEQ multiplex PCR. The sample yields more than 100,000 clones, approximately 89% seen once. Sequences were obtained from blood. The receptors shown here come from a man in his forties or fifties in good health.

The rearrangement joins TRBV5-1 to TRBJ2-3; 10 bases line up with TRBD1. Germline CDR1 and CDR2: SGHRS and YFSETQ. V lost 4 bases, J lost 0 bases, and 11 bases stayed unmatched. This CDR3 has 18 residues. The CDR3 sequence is CASSGRDRGLFSTDTQYF. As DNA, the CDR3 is TGCGCCAGCAGCGGCCGGGACAGGGGTTTGTTCAGCACAGATACGCAGTATTTT. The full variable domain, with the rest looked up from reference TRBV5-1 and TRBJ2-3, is KAGVTQTPRYLIKTRGQQVTLSCSPISGHRSVSWYQQTPGQGLQFLFEYFSETQRNKGNFPGRFSGRQFSNSRSEMNVSTLELGDSALYLCASSGRDRGLFSTDTQYFGPGTRLTVL.

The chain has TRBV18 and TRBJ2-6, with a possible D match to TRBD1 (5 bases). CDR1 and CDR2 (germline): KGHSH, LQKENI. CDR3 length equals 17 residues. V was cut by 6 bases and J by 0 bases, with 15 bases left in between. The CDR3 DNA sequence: TGTGCCAGCTCGAAAGGGGCAGCTCGCTCTGGGGCCAACGTCCTGACTTTC. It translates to CASSKGAARSGANVLTF.

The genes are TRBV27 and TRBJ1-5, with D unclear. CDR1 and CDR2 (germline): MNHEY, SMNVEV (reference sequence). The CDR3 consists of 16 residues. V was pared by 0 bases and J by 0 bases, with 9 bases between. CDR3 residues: CASSLSGGYSNQPQHF. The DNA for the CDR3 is TGTGCCAGCAGTTTATCGGGAGGATATAGCAATCAGCCCCAGCATTTT.

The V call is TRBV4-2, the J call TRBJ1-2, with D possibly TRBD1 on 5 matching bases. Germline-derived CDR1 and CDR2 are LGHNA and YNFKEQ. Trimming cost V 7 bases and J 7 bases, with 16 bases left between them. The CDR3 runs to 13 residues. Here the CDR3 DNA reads TGTGCCAGCACCAGACAGCTTCCAGGTGGCTACACCTTC. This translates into CASTRQLPGGYTF.

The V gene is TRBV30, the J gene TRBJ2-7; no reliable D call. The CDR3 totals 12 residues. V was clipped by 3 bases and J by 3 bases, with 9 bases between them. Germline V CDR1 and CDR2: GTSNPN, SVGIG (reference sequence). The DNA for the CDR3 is TGTGCCTGGAGCCTTTCGGGCTACGAGCAGTACTTC. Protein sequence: CAWSLSGYEQYF.

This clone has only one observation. The CDR3: CASSPSDTPNTEAFF. DNA for the CDR3: TGTGCCAGTAGTCCGTCAGATACTCCGAACACTGAAGCTTTCTTT. The gene calls are TRBV19 and TRBJ1-1; D is unresolved. V lost 5 bases to trimming and J lost 1 base, with 14 bases between them. This CDR3 spans 15 amino acids. CDR1 is LNHDA and CDR2 is SQIVND in the germline V gene (reference sequence).

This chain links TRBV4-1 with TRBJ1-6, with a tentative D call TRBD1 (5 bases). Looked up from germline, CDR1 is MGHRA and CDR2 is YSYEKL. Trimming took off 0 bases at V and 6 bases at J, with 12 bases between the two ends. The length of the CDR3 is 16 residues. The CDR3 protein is CASSQDGFGGNSPLHF. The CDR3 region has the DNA TGCGCCAGCAGCCAAGATGGGTTCGGGGGTAATTCACCCCTCCACTTT.

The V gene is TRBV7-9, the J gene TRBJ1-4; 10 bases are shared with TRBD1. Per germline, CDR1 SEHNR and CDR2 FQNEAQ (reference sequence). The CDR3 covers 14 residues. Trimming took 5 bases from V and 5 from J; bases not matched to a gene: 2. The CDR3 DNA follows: TGTGCCAGCAGCATGGGACAGGGGAATGAAAAACTGTTTTTT. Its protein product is CASSMGQGNEKLFF.

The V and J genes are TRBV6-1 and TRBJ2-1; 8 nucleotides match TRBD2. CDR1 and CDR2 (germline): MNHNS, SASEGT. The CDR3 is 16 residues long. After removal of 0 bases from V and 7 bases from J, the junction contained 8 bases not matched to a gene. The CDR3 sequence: CASSEAPSGGVNEQFF. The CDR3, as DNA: TGTGCCAGCAGTGAAGCGCCCAGCGGGGGAGTTAATGAGCAGTTCTTC.

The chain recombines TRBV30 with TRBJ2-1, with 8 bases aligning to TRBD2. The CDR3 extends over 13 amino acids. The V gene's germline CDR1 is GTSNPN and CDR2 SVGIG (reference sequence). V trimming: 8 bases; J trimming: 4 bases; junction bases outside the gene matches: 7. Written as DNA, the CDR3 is TGTGCCGGGACGGGGGGGCTGTACAATGAGCAGTTCTTC. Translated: CAGTGGLYNEQFF.

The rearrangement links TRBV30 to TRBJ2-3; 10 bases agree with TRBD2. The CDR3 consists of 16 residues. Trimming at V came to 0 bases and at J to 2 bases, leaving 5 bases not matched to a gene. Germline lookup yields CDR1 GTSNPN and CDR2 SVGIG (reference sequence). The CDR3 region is CAWSVHSGGATDTQYF. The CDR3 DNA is TGTGCCTGGAGTGTACACAGCGGGGGGGCCACAGATACGCAGTATTTT.

CDR3 region: CATSDRDIYTGELFF. For the CDR3, the DNA is TGTGCCACCAGTGATCGGGACATATACACCGGGGAGCTGTTTTTT. The V gene is TRBV24-1, the J gene TRBJ2-2; D may be TRBD1 (6 bases). The CDR3 extends over 15 amino acids. Germline V gives CDR1 KGHDR, CDR2 SFDVKD. Trimming left V 3 bases short and J 3 bases short, with 10 bases between.

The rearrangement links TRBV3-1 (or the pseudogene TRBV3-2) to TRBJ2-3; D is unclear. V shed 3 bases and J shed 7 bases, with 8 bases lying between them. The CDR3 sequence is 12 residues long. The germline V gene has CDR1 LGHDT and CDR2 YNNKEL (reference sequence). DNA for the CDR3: TGTGCCAGCAGCCACATTAAAAATACGCAGTATTTT. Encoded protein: CASSHIKNTQYF.

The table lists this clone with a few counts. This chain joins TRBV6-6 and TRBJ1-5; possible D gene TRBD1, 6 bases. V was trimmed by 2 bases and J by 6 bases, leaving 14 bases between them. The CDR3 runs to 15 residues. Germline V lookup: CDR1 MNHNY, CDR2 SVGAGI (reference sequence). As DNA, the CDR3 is TGTGCCAGCAGTTACCGGGGGCAGGGTAGTCAGCCCCAGCATTTT. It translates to CASSYRGQGSQPQHF.

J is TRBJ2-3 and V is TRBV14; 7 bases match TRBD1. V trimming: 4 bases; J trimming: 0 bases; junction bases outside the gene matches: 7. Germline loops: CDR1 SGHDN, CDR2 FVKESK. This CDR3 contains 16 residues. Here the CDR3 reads CASSRTGQSSTDTQYF. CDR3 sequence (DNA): TGTGCCAGCAGCCGCACGGGACAGTCTAGCACAGATACGCAGTATTTT.

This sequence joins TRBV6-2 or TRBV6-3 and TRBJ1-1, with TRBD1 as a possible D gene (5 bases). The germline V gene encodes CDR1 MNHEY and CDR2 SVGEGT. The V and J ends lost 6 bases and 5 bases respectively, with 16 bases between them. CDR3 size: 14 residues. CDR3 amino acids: CASSRGRAGTEAFF. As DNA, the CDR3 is TGTGCCAGCAGCCGAGGCAGGGCGGGAACTGAAGCTTTCTTT.

The CDR3 region is CASSYRGNSPLHF. CDR3 nucleotide sequence: TGTGCCAGCAGTTACAGGGGGAATTCACCCCTCCACTTT. The genes are TRBV6-5 and TRBJ1-6, with D perhaps matching TRBD1 (6 bases). V was trimmed by 2 bases and J by 7 bases, leaving 6 bases between them. CDR3 length: 13 residues. Germline loops: CDR1 MNHEY, CDR2 SVGAGI.

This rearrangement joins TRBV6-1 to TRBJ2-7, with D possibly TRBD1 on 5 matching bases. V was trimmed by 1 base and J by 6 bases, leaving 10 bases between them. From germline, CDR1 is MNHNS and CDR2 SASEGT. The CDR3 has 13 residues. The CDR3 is CASSEDPRVEQYF. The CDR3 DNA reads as TGTGCCAGCAGTGAAGACCCCAGGGTCGAGCAGTACTTC.

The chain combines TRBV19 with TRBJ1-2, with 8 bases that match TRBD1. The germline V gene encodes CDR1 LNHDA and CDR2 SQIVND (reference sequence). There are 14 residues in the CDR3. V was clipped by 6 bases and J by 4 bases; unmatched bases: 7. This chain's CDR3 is CASRNPGGGYGYTF. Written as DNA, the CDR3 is TGTGCCAGTAGAAACCCAGGGGGCGGCTATGGCTACACCTTC.

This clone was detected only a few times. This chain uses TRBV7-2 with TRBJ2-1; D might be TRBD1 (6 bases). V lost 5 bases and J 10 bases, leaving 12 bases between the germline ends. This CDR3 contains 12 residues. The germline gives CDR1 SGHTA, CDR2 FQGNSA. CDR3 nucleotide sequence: TGTGCCAGCAGCCTCAGGGGTATCGAGCAGTTCTTC. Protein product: CASSLRGIEQFF.

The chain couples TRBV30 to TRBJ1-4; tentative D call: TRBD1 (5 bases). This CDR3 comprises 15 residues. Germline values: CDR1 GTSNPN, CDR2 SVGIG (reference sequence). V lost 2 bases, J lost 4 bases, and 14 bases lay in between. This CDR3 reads CAWSLGAHGNEKLFF. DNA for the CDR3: TGTGCCTGGAGTCTCGGGGCGCACGGTAATGAAAAACTGTTTTTT.

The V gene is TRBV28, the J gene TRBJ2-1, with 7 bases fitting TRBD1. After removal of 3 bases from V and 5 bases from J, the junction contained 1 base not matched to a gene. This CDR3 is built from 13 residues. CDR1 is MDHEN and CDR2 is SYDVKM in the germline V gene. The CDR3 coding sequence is TGTGCCAGCAGTTTTGACAGGGACAATGAGCAGTTCTTC. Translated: CASSFDRDNEQFF.

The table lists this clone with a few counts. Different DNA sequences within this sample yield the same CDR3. The CDR3 DNA sequence: TGCGCCAGCAGCTTGGGTGCGGGGGGGTTAAACAATGAGCAGTTCTTC. The encoded protein is CASSLGAGGLNNEQFF. V usage is TRBV5-1 and J usage is TRBJ2-1; 9 nucleotides line up with TRBD2. Trimming removed 0 bases from V and 5 bases from J; junction bases left unmatched: 6. The CDR3 has 16 residues. From germline, CDR1 is SGHRS and CDR2 YFSETQ.

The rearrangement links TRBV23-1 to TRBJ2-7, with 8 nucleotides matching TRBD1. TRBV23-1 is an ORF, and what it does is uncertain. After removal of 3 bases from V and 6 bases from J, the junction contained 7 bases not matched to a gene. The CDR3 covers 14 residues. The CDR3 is CASSHPGQGPEQYF. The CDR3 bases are TGCGCCAGCAGTCATCCCGGACAGGGCCCCGAGCAGTACTTC.

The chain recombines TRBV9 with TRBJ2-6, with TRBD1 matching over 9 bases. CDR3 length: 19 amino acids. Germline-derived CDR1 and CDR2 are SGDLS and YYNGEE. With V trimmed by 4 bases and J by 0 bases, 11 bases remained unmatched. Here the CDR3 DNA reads TGTGCCAGCAGCACCCCTAAGACAGGGGGAGGCTCTGGGGCCAACGTCCTGACTTTC. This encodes CASSTPKTGGGSGANVLTF. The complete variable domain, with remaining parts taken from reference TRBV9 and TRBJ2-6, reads DSGVTQTPKHLITATGQRVTLRCSPRSGDLSVYWYQQSLDQGLQFLIQYYNGEERAKGNILERFSAQQFPDLHSELNLSSLELGDSALYFCASSTPKTGGGSGANVLTFGAGSRLTVL.

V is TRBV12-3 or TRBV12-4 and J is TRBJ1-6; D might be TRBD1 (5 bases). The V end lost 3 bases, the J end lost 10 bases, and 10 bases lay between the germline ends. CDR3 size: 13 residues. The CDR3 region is CASSFQGSSPLHF. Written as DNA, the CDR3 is TGTGCCAGCAGTTTTCAGGGATCGTCACCCCTCCACTTT.

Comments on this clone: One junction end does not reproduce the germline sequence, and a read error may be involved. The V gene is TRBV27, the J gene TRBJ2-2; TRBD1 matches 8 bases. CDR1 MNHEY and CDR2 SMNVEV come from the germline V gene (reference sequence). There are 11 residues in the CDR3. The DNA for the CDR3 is TGTGCTGGACAGGGTCACCGGGGAGCTGTTTTT. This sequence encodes CAGQGHRGAVF.